This T cell receptor (beta chain) was observed in a study of tumor-infiltrating lymphocytes in primary liver carcinoma. General study results and limits: Found in all five tumor regions were only about 7-24% of top clones. Blood fell significantly below tumors in its top-250-clone fraction (p = 0.039).

The CDR3 sequence is 11 residues long. Germline V gene lookup returns CDR1 SQVTM and CDR2 ANQGSEA. The V and J ends lost 4 bases and 1 base respectively, with 4 bases between them. This clonotype was counted between two and nine times. The antigen remains unidentified. This may come from a read error, since a much larger clone is one base off. TCR beta cDNA was made from roughly 450 ng total RNA with a constant-region primer. Libraries covering TCR beta were generated through three nested multiplex PCR rounds (using a slightly modified ARM-PCR). The two initial PCR rounds, about 9 cycles each, used TRBV1-TRBV30 forward and C-beta reverse primers. TCRdb reprocessed the multiplex PCR reads with MiXCR, giving one entry per CDR3 protein. The table records 95,000 to 150,000 distinct CDR3 sequences, 50% to 80% of them present only once. From roughly 20-30 mg of unsorted bulk tissue, DNA and RNA were co-extracted together. The patients presented with primary liver carcinoma, which was managed through surgical resection. Each individual tumor supplied samples from five separate regions.

This TCR derives from a woman aged 55 to 70 with primary liver carcinoma and hepatitis B virus infection. The sequencing sample was made of liver tumor tissue from sampling region 3. The subset was: tumor region T3, left-lateral pole. The chain links TRBV29-1 to TRBJ1-2; no reliable D call. CDR3 bases: TGCAGCGTTGTGGTTAACTATGGCTACACCTTC. This codes for CSVVVNYGYTF.